This TCR beta chain emerged from a study of vaccination and CD4 T cells after COVID-19. In the study overall: Cultures that served as controls received a CEFX pool, an HIV-1 Nef pool, or no peptide.

In its sample, this clonotype was seen a few times. The antigen remains unidentified. The V gene's germline CDR1 is LNHDA and CDR2 SQIVND (reference sequence). After removal of 3 bases from V and 5 bases from J, the junction contained 3 bases not matched to a gene. This CDR3 region has 13 residues. Sample treatment: roughly 11-day PBMC culture with coronavirus spike peptide pools or control peptides (ViraFEST assay). With peptide pools, ViraFEST first expanded antigen-specific T cells and afterwards sequenced their TCRs. Sequenced with the Oncomine TCR Beta short-read assay was DNA taken from cultured CD4+ T cells. Each CDR3 protein gets one entry after TCRdb re-called the PCR reads with MiXCR. Here the sample spans approximately 13,000 distinct CDR3 sequences, less than 35% being singletons.

Sequenced here: CD4+ T cells from blood, cultured in vitro, sampled before SARS-CoV-2 vaccination. V and J are TRBV19 and TRBJ2-5; TRBD1 matches 7 bases. This receptor was obtained from a human donor who received a COVID-19 vaccine. In DNA, the CDR3 is TGTGCCAGTAGTATTGTACAGGGGGAGACCCAGTACTTC. It translates to CASSIVQGETQYF.